Shown below are 15 T cell receptor beta chains from a single sample sequenced in a study of technical replicates of blood from a few donors. Clones were sequenced by immunoSEQ multiplex PCR, and TCRdb holds only the in-frame ones, with some missing. The table includes tens of thousands of clones, 95% detected once. Sequencing was done on a sample of T cells isolated from PBMCs. The source is a human donor in good health.

This rearrangement joins TRBV28 to TRBJ2-3; 8 nucleotides agree with TRBD2. Trimming took 5 bases from V and 2 from J; bases not matched to a gene: 9. CDR1 is MDHEN, CDR2 SYDVKM, per germline. There are 16 residues in the CDR3. CDR3 in DNA: TGTGCCAGCAGTATTGCGGCGGGAGGCCCCACAGATACGCAGTATTTT. Protein: CASSIAAGGPTDTQYF. Complete variable domain (other parts from reference TRBV28 and TRBJ2-3): DVKVTQSSRYLVKRTGEKVFLECVQDMDHENMFWYRQDPGLGLRLIYFSYDVKMKEKGDIPEGYSVSREKKERFSLILESASTNQTSMYLCASSIAAGGPTDTQYFGPGTRLTVL.

In its sample, this clone was seen once. The chain couples TRBV2 to TRBJ2-1, with a tentative D call TRBD1 (6 bases). Germline CDR1 and CDR2: SNHLY and FYNNEI. CDR3 size: 16 residues. V was pared by 3 bases and J by 0 bases, with 12 bases between. The CDR3 DNA follows: TGTGCCAGCAGTGATGTGACAGGTCGCTCCTACAATGAGCAGTTCTTC. Protein product: CASSDVTGRSYNEQFF.

This chain links TRBV4-1 with TRBJ2-2; 7 nucleotides align to TRBD2. V gave up 1 base and J gave up 2 bases; unmatched junction bases: 4. Germline CDR1 and CDR2: MGHRA and YSYEKL. CDR3 length: 16 residues. CDR3 sequence: CASSQVGGSNTGELFF. As DNA, the CDR3 is TGCGCCAGCAGCCAAGTCGGGGGGAGTAACACCGGGGAGCTGTTTTTT.

The V call is TRBV19, the J call TRBJ1-1; 7 nucleotides match TRBD1. This CDR3 has 13 residues. With V trimmed by 2 bases and J by 3 bases, 0 bases remained unmatched. Germline values: CDR1 LNHDA, CDR2 SQIVND (reference sequence). The CDR3 bases are TGTGCCAGTAGTATACAGGGGGACACTGAAGCTTTCTTT. Its protein product is CASSIQGDTEAFF. The complete variable domain, with remaining parts taken from reference TRBV19 and TRBJ1-1, reads DGGITQSPKYLFRKEGQNVTLSCEQNLNHDAMYWYRQDPGQGLRLIYYSQIVNDFQKGDIAEGYSVSREKKESFPLTVTSAQKNPTAFYLCASSIQGDTEAFFGQGTRLTVV.

The CDR3 nucleotides are TGTGCCAGCAGTTTATGGGGGCCCTACGAGCAGTACTTC. Protein product: CASSLWGPYEQYF. The chain has TRBV28 and TRBJ2-7, with TRBD1 as a possible D gene (5 bases). With 0 bases removed from V and 2 bases from J, the gap between germline ends came to 5 bases. Germline loops: CDR1 MDHEN, CDR2 SYDVKM. This CDR3 has 13 amino acids.

The rearrangement uses TRBV2 and TRBJ2-2; unclear D gene. This CDR3 is 13 amino acids long. Germline lookup yields CDR1 SNHLY and CDR2 FYNNEI. The germline V and J ends were trimmed by 5 bases and 1 base, with 5 bases remaining between them. The CDR3 here is CASSQQNTGELFF. The CDR3 DNA sequence: TGTGCCAGCAGTCAACAGAACACCGGGGAGCTGTTTTTT. The whole variable domain, remainder taken from reference TRBV2 and TRBJ2-2, is EPEVTQTPSHQVTQMGQEVILRCVPISNHLYFYWYRQILGQKVEFLVSFYNNEISEKSEIFDDQFSVERPDGSNFTLKIRSTKLEDSAMYFCASSQQNTGELFFGEGSRLTVL.

The J gene is TRBJ2-7, the V gene TRBV27; D may be TRBD1 (6 bases). This CDR3 is built from 14 residues. The V gene lost 5 bases and the J gene lost 2 bases, with 13 bases spanning the gap. Germline lookup yields CDR1 MNHEY and CDR2 SMNVEV (reference sequence). The CDR3 is CASSPPGVPYEQYF. DNA for the CDR3: TGTGCCAGCAGTCCCCCAGGGGTCCCCTACGAGCAGTACTTC.

This chain joins TRBV7-9 and TRBJ1-1, with no clear D. The CDR3 sequence is 13 residues long. V was trimmed by 5 bases and J by 7 bases, leaving 14 bases between them. Germline V lookup: CDR1 SEHNR, CDR2 FQNEAQ (reference sequence). The CDR3 DNA is TGTGCCAGCAGCGCAGGTGAGGGTCTTGAAGCTTTCTTT. It specifies CASSAGEGLEAFF. The variable domain in full, completed from reference TRBV7-9 and TRBJ1-1, reads DTGVSQNPRHKITKRGQNVTFRCDPISEHNRLYWYRQTLGQGPEFLTYFQNEAQLEKSRLLSDRFSAERPKGSFSTLEIQRTEQGDSAMYLCASSAGEGLEAFFGQGTRLTVV.

The chain couples TRBV4-1 to TRBJ1-1, with a possible D match to TRBD1 (5 bases). CDR1 is MGHRA, CDR2 YSYEKL, per germline. This CDR3 region has 15 residues. The V and J ends lost 0 bases and 1 base respectively, with 9 bases between them. CDR3 coding DNA: TGCGCCAGCAGCCAAGATGTCAGGGAGAACACTGAAGCTTTCTTT. This translates into CASSQDVRENTEAFF.

The chain carries TRBV5-6 and TRBJ2-2, with a possible D match to TRBD1 (6 bases). Germline lookup yields CDR1 SGHDT and CDR2 YYEEEE. V lost 0 bases and J 4 bases, leaving 13 bases between the germline ends. CDR3 size: 16 residues. Written as DNA, the CDR3 is TGTGCCAGCAGCTTGGAGGTCAGGGGAATCACCGGGGAGCTGTTTTTT. It translates to CASSLEVRGITGELFF.

The rearrangement links TRBV28 to TRBJ2-2, with 9 bases lining up with TRBD2. CDR3 length: 14 residues. The germline gives CDR1 MDHEN, CDR2 SYDVKM. V was pared by 7 bases and J by 4 bases, with 4 bases of the junction left unmatched. CDR3 sequence reads: CASKWREGTGELFF. The CDR3 coding sequence is TGTGCCAGCAAGTGGCGGGAGGGCACCGGGGAGCTGTTTTTT.

The DNA for the CDR3 is TGTGCCAGCAGCTTGATCCTAGCGGGGGGATCTAACACCGGGGAGCTGTTTTTT. It codes for CASSLILAGGSNTGELFF. The gene calls are TRBV7-9 and TRBJ2-2; 11 bases map to TRBD2. The CDR3 totals 18 residues. V gave up 3 bases and J gave up 2 bases; unmatched junction bases: 8. Germline values: CDR1 SEHNR, CDR2 FQNEAQ (reference sequence).

The CDR3 bases are TGTGCCAGCAGCTTAACAGGGTCTAACTATGGCTACACCTTC. This codes for CASSLTGSNYGYTF. The chain has TRBV28 and TRBJ1-2, with TRBD1 as a possible D gene (6 bases). The germline gives CDR1 MDHEN, CDR2 SYDVKM. V was shortened by 6 bases and J by 0 bases, with 11 bases between the two germline ends. The CDR3 is made up of 14 amino acids.

The rearrangement uses TRBV21-1 and TRBJ1-5; the D call of TRBD1 is as the table states it, not checked on the DNA. TRBV21-1 is noted as a pseudogene. This CDR3 is 18 amino acids long. The DNA for the CDR3 is TGTGCCAGCAGCCCCATTCGAGGCTGCAGGGGGATAAATCAGCCCCAGCATTTT. Amino acid sequence: CASSPIRGCRGINQPQHF.

In its sample, this clone was seen once. V is TRBV5-8 and J is TRBJ2-7; 7 nucleotides line up with TRBD1. Trimming removed 4 bases from V and 0 bases from J; junction bases left unmatched: 10. Germline values: CDR1 SGHTS, CDR2 YDEGEE. The CDR3 is 16 residues long. The CDR3 sequence: CASSQLTGKNSYEQYF. The DNA for the CDR3 is TGTGCCAGCAGCCAATTGACAGGGAAGAACTCCTACGAGCAGTACTTC.